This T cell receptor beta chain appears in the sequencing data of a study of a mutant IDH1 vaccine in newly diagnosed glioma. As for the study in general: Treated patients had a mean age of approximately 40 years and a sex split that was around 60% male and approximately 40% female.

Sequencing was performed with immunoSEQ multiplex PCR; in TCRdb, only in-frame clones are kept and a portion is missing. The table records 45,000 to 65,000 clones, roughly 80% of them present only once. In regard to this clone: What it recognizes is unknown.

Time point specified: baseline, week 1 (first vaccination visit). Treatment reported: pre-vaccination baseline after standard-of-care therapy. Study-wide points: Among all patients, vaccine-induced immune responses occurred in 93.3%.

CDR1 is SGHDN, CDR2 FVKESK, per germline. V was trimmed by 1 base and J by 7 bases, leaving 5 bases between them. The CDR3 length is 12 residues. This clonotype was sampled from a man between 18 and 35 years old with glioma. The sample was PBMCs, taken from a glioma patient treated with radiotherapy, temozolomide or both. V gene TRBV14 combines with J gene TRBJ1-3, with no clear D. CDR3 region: CASSQARNTIYF. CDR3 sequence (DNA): TGTGCCAGCAGCCAAGCAAGGAACACCATATATTTT.